Following are 3 T cell receptor beta chains from one sample sequenced in a study of CD8 T cells in Susac syndrome. When the RNA was reverse transcribed, random hexamers were used with an input of roughly 0.45 to 1 ug. TCRdb analysed the immunoSEQ multiplex PCR reads with MiXCR anew, one entry per CDR3 protein. The sample yields approximately 230,000 distinct CDR3 sequences, roughly 95% seen once. The source material was CD4+ T cells from PBMCs. Receptors originate from a human donor with multiple sclerosis.

J is TRBJ2-3 and V is TRBV5-1, with 9 nucleotides matching TRBD1. Unmatched junction bases numbered 3, after V lost 1 base and J lost 6 bases. CDR3 length: 14 residues. The germline V gene encodes CDR1 SGHRS and CDR2 YFSETQ. In DNA, the CDR3 is TGCGCCAGCAGCTTGACAGGGGGCTGGGATACGCAGTATTTT. Protein product: CASSLTGGWDTQYF.

This clonotype was detected only once. This rearrangement joins TRBV19 to TRBJ1-2; no clear D. The germline gives CDR1 LNHDA, CDR2 SQIVND (reference sequence). There are 14 residues in the CDR3. Trimming pared 3 bases from V and 0 bases from J, leaving 8 bases between. The CDR3 here is CASSIGRANYGYTF. The CDR3 nucleotides read TGTGCCAGTAGTATTGGTAGAGCTAACTATGGCTACACCTTC.

The genes are TRBV30 and TRBJ1-5; maybe TRBD1 (6 bases). V dropped 5 bases and J dropped 6 bases, with 14 bases sitting between them. CDR3 length: 13 residues. In germline, CDR1 is GTSNPN, CDR2 SVGIG (reference sequence). As DNA, the CDR3 is TGTGCCTGGGGCGGGGGCTTGGGTCAGCCCCAGCATTTT. Protein: CAWGGGLGQPQHF.